The clone carrying this T cell receptor (beta chain) was observed a single time. This table comes from immunoSEQ multiplex PCR, and its TCRdb copy is limited to in-frame clones, with some not included. The sample contains some 73,000 clones, around 79% of which appear only once. Fresh-frozen tumor tissue and more than two years of survival data were available for all. Blood PBMC samples: pre-vaccination, two weeks post third vaccination, and at tumor progression. The record originates from a study of glioma-infiltrating T cells after dendritic cell vaccination. The source of this sequence is a human donor with glioblastoma. Sequenced here: blood, sampled before dendritic cell vaccination.

CDR3: CASSPGLVSYEQYF. The DNA of the CDR3 is TGTGCCAGCAGCCCCGGACTCGTATCCTACGAGCAGTACTTC. The chain employs TRBV6-5 and TRBJ2-7, with D possibly TRBD2 on 5 matching bases. This CDR3 region has 14 residues. The germline V gene has CDR1 MNHEY and CDR2 SVGAGI. Trimming took 6 bases from V and 1 from J, leaving 13 bases between them.